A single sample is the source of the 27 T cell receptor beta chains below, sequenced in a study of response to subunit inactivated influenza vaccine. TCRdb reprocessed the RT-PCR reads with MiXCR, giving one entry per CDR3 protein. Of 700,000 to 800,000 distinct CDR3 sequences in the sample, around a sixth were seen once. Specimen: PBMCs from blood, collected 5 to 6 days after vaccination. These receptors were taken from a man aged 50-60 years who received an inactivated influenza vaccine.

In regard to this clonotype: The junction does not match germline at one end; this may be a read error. This chain's CDR3 is CASSFFQGGTDTHYF. In nucleotides, the CDR3 is TGTGCCAGCAGCTTTTTCCAGGGAGGCACAGATACGCACTATTTT. The V call is TRBV7-6, the J call TRBJ2-3; possible D gene TRBD2, 6 bases. Germline values: CDR1 SGHVS, CDR2 FNYEAQ. This CDR3 contains 15 residues.

CDR3 protein: CASSQANSRTSGSYNEQFF. The DNA of the CDR3 is TGCGCCAGCAGCCAAGCGAATTCAAGGACTAGCGGGAGCTACAATGAGCAGTTCTTC. The chain carries TRBV4-3 and TRBJ2-1; 13 positions match TRBD2. CDR1 is LGHNA, CDR2 YSLEER, per germline. The V segment lost 1 base and the J segment 3 bases; nucleotides outside the gene matches: 9. CDR3 size: 19 residues.

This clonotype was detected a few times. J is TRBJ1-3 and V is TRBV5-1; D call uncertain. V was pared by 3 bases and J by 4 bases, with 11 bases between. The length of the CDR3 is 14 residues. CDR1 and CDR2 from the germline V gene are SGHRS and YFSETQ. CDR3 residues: CASSSDPTGNTIYF. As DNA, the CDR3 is TGCGCCAGCAGCTCGGACCCTACCGGAAACACCATATATTTT.

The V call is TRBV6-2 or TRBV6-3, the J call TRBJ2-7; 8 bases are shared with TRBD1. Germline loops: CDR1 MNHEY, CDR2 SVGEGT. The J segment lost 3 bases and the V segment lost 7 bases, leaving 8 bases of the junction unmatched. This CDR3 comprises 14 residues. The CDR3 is CASIPHGTGYEQYF. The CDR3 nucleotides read TGTGCCAGCATCCCTCACGGGACAGGCTACGAGCAGTACTTC.

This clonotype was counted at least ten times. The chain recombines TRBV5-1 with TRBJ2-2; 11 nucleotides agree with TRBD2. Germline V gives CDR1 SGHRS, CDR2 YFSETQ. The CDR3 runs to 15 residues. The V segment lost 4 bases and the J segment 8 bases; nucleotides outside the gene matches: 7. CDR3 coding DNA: TGCGCCAGCAGCCCCAGGACTAGCGGGCAAGGGGAGCTGTTTTTT. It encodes CASSPRTSGQGELFF.

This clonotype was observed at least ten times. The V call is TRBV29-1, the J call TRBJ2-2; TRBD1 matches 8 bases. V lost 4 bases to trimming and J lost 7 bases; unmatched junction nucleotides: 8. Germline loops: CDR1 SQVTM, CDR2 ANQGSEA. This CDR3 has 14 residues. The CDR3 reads CSVGYQGAIGELFF. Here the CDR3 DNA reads TGCAGCGTTGGATACCAGGGGGCAATCGGGGAGCTGTTTTTT.

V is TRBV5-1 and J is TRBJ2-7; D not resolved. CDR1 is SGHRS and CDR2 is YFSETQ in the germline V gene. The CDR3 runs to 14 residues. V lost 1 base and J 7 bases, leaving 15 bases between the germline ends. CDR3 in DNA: TGCGCCAGCAGCTTGCGACAAACACTCGGTGAGCAGTACTTC. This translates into CASSLRQTLGEQYF.

The CDR3 DNA reads TGTGCCAGCAGCTTAGGTCTCACAGGGGACGCTGGAAACACCATATATTTT. Residues: CASSLGLTGDAGNTIYF. This chain connects TRBV7-6 to TRBJ1-3; TRBD1 aligns across 7 bases. The CDR3 is 17 residues long. J gave up 2 bases and V 1 base, and 8 bases lay outside the gene matches. CDR1 and CDR2 (germline): SGHVS, FNYEAQ.

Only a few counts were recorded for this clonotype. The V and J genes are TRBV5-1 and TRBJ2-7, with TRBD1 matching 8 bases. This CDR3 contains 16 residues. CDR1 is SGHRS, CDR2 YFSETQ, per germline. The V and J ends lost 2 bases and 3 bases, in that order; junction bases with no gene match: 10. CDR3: CASSLGIGTGNYEQYF. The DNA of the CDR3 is TGCGCCAGCAGCTTAGGCATAGGGACAGGTAACTACGAGCAGTACTTC.

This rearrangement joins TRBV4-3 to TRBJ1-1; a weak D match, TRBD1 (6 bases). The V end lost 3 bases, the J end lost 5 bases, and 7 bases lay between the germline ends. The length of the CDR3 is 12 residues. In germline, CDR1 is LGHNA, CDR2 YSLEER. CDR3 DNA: TGCGCCAGCAGCCACACAGGGACTGAAGCTTTCTTT. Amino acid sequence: CASSHTGTEAFF.

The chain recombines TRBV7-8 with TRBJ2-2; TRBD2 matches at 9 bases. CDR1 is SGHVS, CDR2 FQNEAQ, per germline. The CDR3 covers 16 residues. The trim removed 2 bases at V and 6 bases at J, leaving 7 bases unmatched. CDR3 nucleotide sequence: TGTGCCAGCAGCTTAATCGATAGCGGGGGCCCCGGGGAGCTGTTTTTT. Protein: CASSLIDSGGPGELFF.

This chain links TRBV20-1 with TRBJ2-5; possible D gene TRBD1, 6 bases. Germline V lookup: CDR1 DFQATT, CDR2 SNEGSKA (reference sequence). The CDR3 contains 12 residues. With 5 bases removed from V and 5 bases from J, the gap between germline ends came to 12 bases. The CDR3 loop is CSAPDRMETQYF. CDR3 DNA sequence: TGCAGTGCTCCCGACAGGATGGAGACCCAGTACTTC.

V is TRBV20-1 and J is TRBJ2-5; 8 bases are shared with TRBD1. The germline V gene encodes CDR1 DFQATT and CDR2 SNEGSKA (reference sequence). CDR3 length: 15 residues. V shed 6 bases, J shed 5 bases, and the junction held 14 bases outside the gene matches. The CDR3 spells CSAGRTGSIPETQYF. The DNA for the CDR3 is TGCAGTGCCGGGCGGACAGGGTCGATACCGGAGACCCAGTACTTC.

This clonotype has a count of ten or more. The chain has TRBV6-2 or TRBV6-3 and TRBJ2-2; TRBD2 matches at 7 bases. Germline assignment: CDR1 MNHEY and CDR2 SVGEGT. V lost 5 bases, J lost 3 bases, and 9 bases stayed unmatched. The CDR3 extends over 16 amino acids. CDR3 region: CASSQAGERDTGELFF. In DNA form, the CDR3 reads TGTGCCAGCAGTCAGGCGGGGGAGAGGGACACCGGGGAGCTGTTTTTT.

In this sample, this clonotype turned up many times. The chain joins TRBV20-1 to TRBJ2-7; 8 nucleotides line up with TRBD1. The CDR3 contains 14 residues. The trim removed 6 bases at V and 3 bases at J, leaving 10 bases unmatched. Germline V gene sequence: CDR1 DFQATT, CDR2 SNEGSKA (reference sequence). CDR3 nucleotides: TGCAGTGCCCGACCGGGACAGGATTACTACGAGCAGTACTTC. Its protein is CSARPGQDYYEQYF.

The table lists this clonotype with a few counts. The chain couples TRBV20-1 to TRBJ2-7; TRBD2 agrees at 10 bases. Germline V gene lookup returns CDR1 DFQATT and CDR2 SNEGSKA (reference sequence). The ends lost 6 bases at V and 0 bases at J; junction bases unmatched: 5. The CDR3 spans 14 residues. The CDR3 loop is CSAKGLAHSYEQYF. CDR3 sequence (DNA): TGCAGTGCCAAGGGACTAGCGCACTCCTACGAGCAGTACTTC.

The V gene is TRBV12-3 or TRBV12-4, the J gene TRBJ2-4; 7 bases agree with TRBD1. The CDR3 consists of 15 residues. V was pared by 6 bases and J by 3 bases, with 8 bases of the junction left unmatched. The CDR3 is CASRPTGVGKNIQYF. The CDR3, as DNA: TGTGCCAGCAGGCCCACAGGGGTGGGCAAAAACATTCAGTACTTC.

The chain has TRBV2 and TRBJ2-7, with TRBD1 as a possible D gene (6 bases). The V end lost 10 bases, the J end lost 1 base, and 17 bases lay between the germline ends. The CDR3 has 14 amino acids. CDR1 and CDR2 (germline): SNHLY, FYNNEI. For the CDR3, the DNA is TGTGCCACCAGGGACATTGCCTTTTCCTACGAGCAGTACTTC. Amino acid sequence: CATRDIAFSYEQYF.

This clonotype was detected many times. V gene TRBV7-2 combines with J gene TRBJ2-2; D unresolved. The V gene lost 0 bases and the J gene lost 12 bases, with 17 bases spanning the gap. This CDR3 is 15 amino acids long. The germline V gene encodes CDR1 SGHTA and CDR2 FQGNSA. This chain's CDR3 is CASSLAVTQAGQLFF. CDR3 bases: TGTGCCAGCAGCTTAGCAGTAACGCAGGCTGGGCAGCTGTTTTTT. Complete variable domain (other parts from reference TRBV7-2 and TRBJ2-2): GAGVSQSPSNKVTEKGKDVELRCDPISGHTALYWYRQSLGQGLEFLIYFQGNSAPDKSGLPSDRFSAERTGGSVSTLTIQRTQQEDSAVYLCASSLAVTQAGQLFFGEGSRLTVL.

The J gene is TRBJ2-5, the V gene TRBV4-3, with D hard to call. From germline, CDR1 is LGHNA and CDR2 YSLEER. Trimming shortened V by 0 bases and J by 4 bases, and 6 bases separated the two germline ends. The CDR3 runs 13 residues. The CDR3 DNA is TGCGCCAGCAGCCAAGATCGGGCAGAGACCCAGTACTTC. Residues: CASSQDRAETQYF.

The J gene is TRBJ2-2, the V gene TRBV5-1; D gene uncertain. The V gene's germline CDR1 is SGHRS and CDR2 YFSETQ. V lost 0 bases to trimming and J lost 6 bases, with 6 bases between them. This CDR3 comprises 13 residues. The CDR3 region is CASSLVPSGELFF. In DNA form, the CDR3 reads TGCGCCAGCAGCTTGGTACCGTCCGGGGAGCTGTTTTTT.

The CDR3 reads CSATPQVNTEAFF. In DNA, the CDR3 is TGCAGTGCTACACCACAAGTGAACACTGAAGCTTTCTTT. The rearrangement joins TRBV20-1 to TRBJ1-1; D is uncertain. The ends were cut back, 4 bases at V and 0 bases at J, with 9 bases in the middle. The CDR3 runs to 13 residues. Germline CDR1 is DFQATT and CDR2 is SNEGSKA (reference sequence).

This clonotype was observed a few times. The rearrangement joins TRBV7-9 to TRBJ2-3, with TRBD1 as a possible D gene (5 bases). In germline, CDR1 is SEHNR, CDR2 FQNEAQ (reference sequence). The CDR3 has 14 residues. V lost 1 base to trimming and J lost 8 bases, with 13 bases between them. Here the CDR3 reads CASSLEGYMSTQYF. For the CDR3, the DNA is TGTGCCAGCAGCTTAGAGGGGTACATGAGTACGCAGTATTTT.

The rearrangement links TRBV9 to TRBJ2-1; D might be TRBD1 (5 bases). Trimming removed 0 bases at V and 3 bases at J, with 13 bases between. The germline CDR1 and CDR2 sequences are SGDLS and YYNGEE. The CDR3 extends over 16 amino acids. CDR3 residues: CASSVVETVVYNEQFF. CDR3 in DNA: TGTGCCAGCAGCGTAGTTGAGACAGTAGTCTACAATGAGCAGTTCTTC.

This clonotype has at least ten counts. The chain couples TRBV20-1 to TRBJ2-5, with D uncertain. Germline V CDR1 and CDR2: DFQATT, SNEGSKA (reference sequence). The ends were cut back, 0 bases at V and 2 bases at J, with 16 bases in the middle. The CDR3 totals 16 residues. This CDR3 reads CSARDSLKVPQETQYF. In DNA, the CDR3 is TGCAGTGCTAGAGATTCCCTAAAGGTCCCTCAAGAGACCCAGTACTTC.

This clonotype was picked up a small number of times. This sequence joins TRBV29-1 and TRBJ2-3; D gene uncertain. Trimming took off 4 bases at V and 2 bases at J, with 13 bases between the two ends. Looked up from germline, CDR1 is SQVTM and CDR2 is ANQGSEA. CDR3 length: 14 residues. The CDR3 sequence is CSVGGIIITDTQYF. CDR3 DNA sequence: TGCAGCGTTGGAGGCATAATTATCACAGATACGCAGTATTTT.

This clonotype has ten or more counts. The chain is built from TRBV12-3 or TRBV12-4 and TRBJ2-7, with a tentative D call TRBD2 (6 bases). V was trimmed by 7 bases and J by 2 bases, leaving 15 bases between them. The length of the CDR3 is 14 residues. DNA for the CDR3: TGTGCCAGCACTTTGGGACTTGGGGCCTACGAGCAGTACTTC. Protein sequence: CASTLGLGAYEQYF.